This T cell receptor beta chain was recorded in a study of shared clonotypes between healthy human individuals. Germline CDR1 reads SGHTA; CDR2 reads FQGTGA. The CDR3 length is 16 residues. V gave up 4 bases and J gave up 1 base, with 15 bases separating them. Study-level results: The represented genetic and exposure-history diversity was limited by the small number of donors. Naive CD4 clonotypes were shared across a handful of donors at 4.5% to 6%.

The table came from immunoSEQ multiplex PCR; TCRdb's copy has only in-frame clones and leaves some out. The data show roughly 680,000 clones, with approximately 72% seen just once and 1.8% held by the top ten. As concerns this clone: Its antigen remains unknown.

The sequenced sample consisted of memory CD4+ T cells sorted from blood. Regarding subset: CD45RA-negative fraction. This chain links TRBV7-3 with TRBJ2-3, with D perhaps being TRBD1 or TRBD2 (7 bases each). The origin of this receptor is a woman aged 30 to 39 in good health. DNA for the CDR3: TGTGCCAGCAGCTACAGGGGCGGGAGCGGCACAGATACGCAGTATTTT. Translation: CASSYRGGSGTDTQYF.